This TCR beta chain was identified during a study of T cells in Graves' hyperthyroidism and ophthalmopathy (dated by TCRdb to about 2019). General notes on the study: Peripheral blood was sampled at the time of initial diagnosis, prior to any treatment. To identify distinguishing TCR V-J signatures, a discovery cohort of around 100 patients was used, comprising 43 with Graves' ophthalmopathy and about 59 with stable Graves' hyperthyroidism. Whether ophthalmopathy could be predicted prospectively was tested in an independent validation cohort made up of some 20 hyperthyroidism patients plus 17 patients who later progressed to ophthalmopathy. The 100 or so discovery patients were randomly split 7:3 into training and test sets. In addition, the study compared T-cell repertoires in thyroid tissue and in blood from six Graves' hyperthyroidism patients. Following sampling, methimazole starting at 30 mg daily was given to hyperthyroidism patients, and high-dose intravenous methylprednisolone was given to ophthalmopathy patients. The paper describes TCR Vbeta CDR3 sequencing of around 140 peripheral blood samples, made up of about 41 ophthalmopathy patients, around 78 hyperthyroidism patients and some 17 progressor patients. Beyond this particular receptor, the publication reports: In validation, the model predicted progression to ophthalmopathy with 55% to 71% sensitivity and approximately 74% specificity, a median of approximately 6.7 months before onset. Most expanded thyroid clonotypes (frequency above 0.001) were also detected in blood, a finding suggesting that blood repertoires may reflect thyroid immune responses. A model built on a 13 V-J signature distinguished ophthalmopathy from stable hyperthyroidism, reaching 85% to 90% sensitivity and about 81% specificity in cross-validation and 80%/75% in testing. No statistical method was used to fix the sample size in advance, and group allocation was not hidden from the investigators.

Many counts were recorded for this clonotype. Which antigen it targets is not known. Base-call qualities are not available, and no considerably larger clone is one nucleotide away. The CDR3 runs 13 residues from the cysteine to the phenylalanine. Only the CDR3 part of the read is kept: 39 bases, read in frame from the first base. The junction shows trimming of 1 base on V and 7 bases on J, plus 8 bases between the germline ends. Reading the germline V gene (reference sequence) gives CDR1 SEHNR and CDR2 FQNEAQ. Amplification of TCR beta CDR3 regions was carried out from RNA transcripts. The first round of RT-PCR for the TCR CDR3 was performed with the HTBI primer set and the Qiagen OneStep RT-PCR kit. A second multiplex PCR round built the libraries, followed by size selection and purification. Paired-end sequencing of the libraries was performed with 100 bp reads on an Illumina HiSeq2000. Regarding the original processing steps: SOAPnuke was used to process the raw data, throwing out any read that contained adapters or uncalled bases, had a mean Phred below 15, or lacked an exact constant-primer or identifier match. High-quality paired reads were merged with COPE v1.2.5, and unique nucleotide sequences were defined as clonotypes. Clonotypes were aligned to IMGT TRBV, TRBD and TRBJ reference segments using MiTCR v1.1. The analysis included only V-J combinations with a frequency above 0.0001, which together covered around 99% of the repertoires. The TCS score was defined as the ratio of F50 (clonal expansion) to E x V (chaos), calculated using BLOSUM62-based TCRdist between CDR3 peptides within each V-J. Welch's t-statistics and random forest reduced several hundred V-J features to under 15, which were used in a naive Bayes classifier (R e1071). TCRdb passed the public sequencing reads through fastp at Q25 and MiXCR, retaining productive beta sequences. For every CDR3 protein sequence, its rows merge into one entry that carries the most common genes and DNA. These V and J calls rely on TCRdb rather than the paper's analysis. The sample yields some 440,000 distinct CDR3 sequences; more than 15% were counted once. Together, the top ten hold roughly 7.7% of the sample.

A patient counted as having stable Graves' hyperthyroidism if no progression to ophthalmopathy occurred over 18 months of follow-up. Hyperthyroidism patients were aged 18 to 65 years and newly diagnosed, with disease duration of less than 2 months. Any patient with an uncontrolled infection, another autoimmune disease, pregnancy or lactation was excluded. Clinical symptoms, serum thyroxine and TRAb, thyroid ultrasound, and orbital computed tomography formed the basis for the diagnoses. PBMCs were separated from roughly 10 ml of fresh peripheral blood using Ficoll-Paque density gradient centrifugation. Total RNA was extracted with Trizol reagent, and quality was checked on an Agilent 2100 Bioanalyzer.

The TCR comes from a woman aged 18-29 years with Graves' hyperthyroidism. Here the chain combines TRBV7-9 and TRBJ2-1, with the D gene uncertain. The material sequenced was blood. At the DNA level, the sequence is TGTGCCAGCAGCTTAGGCTGGGCTAATGAGCAGTTCTTC. Protein translation: CASSLGWANEQFF. The variable domain in full, with residues beyond the CDR3 obtained from the reference TRBV7-9 and TRBJ2-1 genes, is DTGVSQNPRHKITKRGQNVTFRCDPISEHNRLYWYRQTLGQGPEFLTYFQNEAQLEKSRLLSDRFSAERPKGSFSTLEIQRTEQGDSAMYLCASSLGWANEQFFGPGTRLTVL.